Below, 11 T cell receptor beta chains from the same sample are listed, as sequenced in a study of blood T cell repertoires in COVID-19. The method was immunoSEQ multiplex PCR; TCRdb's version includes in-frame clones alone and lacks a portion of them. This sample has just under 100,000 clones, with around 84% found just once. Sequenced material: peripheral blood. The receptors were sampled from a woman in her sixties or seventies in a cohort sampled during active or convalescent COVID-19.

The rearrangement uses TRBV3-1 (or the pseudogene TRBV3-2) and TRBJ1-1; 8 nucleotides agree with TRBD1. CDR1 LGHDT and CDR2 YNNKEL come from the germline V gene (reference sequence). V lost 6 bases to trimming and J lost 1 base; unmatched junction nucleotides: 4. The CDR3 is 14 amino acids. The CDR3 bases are TGTGCCAGCAGTCCAGGGGGCGCGAACACTGAAGCTTTCTTT. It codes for CASSPGGANTEAFF.

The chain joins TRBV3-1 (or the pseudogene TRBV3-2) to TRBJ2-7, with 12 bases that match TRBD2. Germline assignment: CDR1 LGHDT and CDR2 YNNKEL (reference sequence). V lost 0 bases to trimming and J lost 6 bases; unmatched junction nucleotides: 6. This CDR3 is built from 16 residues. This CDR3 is CASSQERLAGVGEQYF. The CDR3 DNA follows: TGTGCCAGCAGCCAAGAGCGACTAGCGGGGGTTGGCGAGCAGTACTTC.

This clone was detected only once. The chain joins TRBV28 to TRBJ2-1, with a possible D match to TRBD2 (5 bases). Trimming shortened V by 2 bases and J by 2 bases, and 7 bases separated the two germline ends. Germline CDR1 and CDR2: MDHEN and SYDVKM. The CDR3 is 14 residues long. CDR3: CASSLILAYNEQFF. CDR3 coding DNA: TGTGCCAGCAGTTTAATACTAGCCTACAATGAGCAGTTCTTC.

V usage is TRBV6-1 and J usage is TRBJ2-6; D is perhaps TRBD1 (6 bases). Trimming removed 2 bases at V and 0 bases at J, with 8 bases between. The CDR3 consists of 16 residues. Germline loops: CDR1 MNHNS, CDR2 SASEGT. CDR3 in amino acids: CASSERGYSGANVLTF. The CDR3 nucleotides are TGTGCCAGCAGTGAAAGGGGGTACTCTGGGGCCAACGTCCTGACTTTC.

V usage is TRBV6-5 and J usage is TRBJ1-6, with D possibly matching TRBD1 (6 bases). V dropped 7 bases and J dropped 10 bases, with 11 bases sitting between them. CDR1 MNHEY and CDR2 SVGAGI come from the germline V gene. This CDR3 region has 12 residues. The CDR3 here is CASTRGGSPLHF. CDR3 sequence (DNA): TGTGCCAGCACCAGAGGGGGATCACCCCTCCACTTT.

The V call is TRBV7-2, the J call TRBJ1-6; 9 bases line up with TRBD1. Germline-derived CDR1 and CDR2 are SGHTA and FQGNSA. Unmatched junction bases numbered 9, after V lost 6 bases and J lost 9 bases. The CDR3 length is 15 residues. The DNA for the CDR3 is TGTGCCAGCAGTTCCACAGGGGGCCTAGGTTCACCCCTCCACTTT. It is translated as CASSSTGGLGSPLHF.

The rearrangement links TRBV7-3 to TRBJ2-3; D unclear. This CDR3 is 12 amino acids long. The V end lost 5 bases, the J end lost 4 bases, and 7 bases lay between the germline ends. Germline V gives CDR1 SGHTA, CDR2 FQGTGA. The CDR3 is CASSNPADTQYF. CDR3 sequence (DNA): TGTGCCAGCAGCAACCCGGCAGATACGCAGTATTTT.

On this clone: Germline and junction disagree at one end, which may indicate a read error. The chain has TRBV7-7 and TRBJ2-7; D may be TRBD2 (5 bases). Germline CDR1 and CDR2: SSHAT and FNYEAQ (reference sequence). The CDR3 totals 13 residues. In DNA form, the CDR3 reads TGTGCTAGCAGCTTAGGACGGGGCTACGAGCAGTACTTC. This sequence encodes CASSLGRGYEQYF.

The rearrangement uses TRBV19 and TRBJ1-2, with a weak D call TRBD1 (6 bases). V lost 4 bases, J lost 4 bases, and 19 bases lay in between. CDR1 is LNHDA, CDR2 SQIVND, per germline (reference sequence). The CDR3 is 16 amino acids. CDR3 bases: TGTGCCAGTAGTACCGGGGCCCAGGGGCAACTCTATGGCTACACCTTC. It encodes CASSTGAQGQLYGYTF.

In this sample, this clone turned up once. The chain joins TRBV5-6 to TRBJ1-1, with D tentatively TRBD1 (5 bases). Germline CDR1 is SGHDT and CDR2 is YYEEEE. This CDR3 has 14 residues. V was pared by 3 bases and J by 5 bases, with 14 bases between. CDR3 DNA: TGTGCCAGCAGCTCGTCCGGGGGACGGACTGAAGCTTTCTTT. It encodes CASSSSGGRTEAFF.

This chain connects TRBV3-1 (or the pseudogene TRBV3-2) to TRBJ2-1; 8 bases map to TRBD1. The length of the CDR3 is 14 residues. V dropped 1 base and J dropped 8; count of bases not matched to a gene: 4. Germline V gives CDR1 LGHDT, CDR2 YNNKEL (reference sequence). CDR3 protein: CASSQGAGGDEQFF. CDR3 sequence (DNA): TGTGCCAGCAGCCAAGGGGCAGGGGGCGATGAGCAGTTCTTC.